The present entry profiles one T cell receptor (beta chain) with its context. Its target is not known. Extraction and reverse transcription of RNA yielded cDNA as the sequencing template. Repertoires were generated with immunoSEQ multiplex PCR, while TCRdb's copy carries only in-frame clones and drops some. Of some 210,000 clones listed, approximately 67% are singletons. The sample originates from a study of CD8+ T cells in alopecia areata. Study-wide findings and caveats: Lesional scalp exceeded normal scalp in clonality, especially in alopecia totalis/universalis.

Stated treatment: oral pan-JAK inhibitor, 5-10 mg twice daily. The receptor's source is a human donor with alopecia areata. Source: CD4+ T cells sorted from blood, taken at approximately week 42, from a patient treated with tofacitinib.

CDR3 sequence (DNA): TGTGCCAGCAGCCAGTCAGTGGACAGAGCCTACAATGAGCAGTTCTTC. Its protein is CASSQSVDRAYNEQFF. The chain uses TRBV5-6 and TRBJ2-1; a weak D match, TRBD1 (6 bases). Germline values: CDR1 SGHDT, CDR2 YYEEEE. V was trimmed by 4 bases and J by 2 bases, leaving 16 bases between them. This CDR3 comprises 16 residues.